Presented here are 22 T cell receptor beta chains from one specimen sequenced in a study of CXCR3-negative and CXCR3-positive naive CD8 T cells. The TRB cDNA libraries were prepared by 5' RACE with UMI labels. After re-calling the 5' RACE reads, TCRdb lists one entry per CDR3 protein, DNA absent. The data include 69,000 or so distinct CDR3 sequences; the top ten clones carry about 1.5%. Sequenced sample: naive CXCR3- CD8+ T cells from blood. The subset: CD45RO-CCR7+CD27+CD95- naive CD8+ T cells lacking CXCR3 (TNR3-). The source of these receptors is a human donor in good health. Some clones in this sample may be carry-over from other donors' samples.

V usage is TRBV5-1 and J usage is TRBJ2-7; TCRdb proposes TRBD1, but this gene call is untestable without DNA. CDR3 length equals 15 residues. Germline values: CDR1 SGHRS, CDR2 YFSETQ. The chain's CDR3 is CASSSRDRDSYEQYF.

The V gene is TRBV6-2 or TRBV6-3, the J gene TRBJ1-1. Germline V gene sequence: CDR1 MNHEY, CDR2 SVGEGT. The CDR3 loop spans 14 amino acids. CDR3: CASTFAGGNTEAFF.

The chain links TRBV7-9 to TRBJ1-4; the TCRdb D gene call, TRBD1, has no DNA to confirm it. The CDR3 has 16 residues. Germline CDR1 and CDR2: SEHNR and FQNEAQ (reference sequence). The CDR3 sequence is CASSLARQSTNEKLFF. The complete variable domain, with remaining parts taken from reference TRBV7-9 and TRBJ1-4, reads DTGVSQNPRHKITKRGQNVTFRCDPISEHNRLYWYRQTLGQGPEFLTYFQNEAQLEKSRLLSDRFSAERPKGSFSTLEIQRTEQGDSAMYLCASSLARQSTNEKLFFGSGTQLSVL.

The chain is built from TRBV4-1 and TRBJ1-6; the TCRdb D gene call, TRBD1, has no DNA to confirm it. Germline V gene data show CDR1 as MGHRA and CDR2 as YSYEKL. The CDR3 sequence is 16 residues long. This CDR3 is CASSQANRDYNSPLHF.

This chain's CDR3 is CSVRVSAEAFF. The genes are TRBV29-1 and TRBJ1-1. The germline V gene encodes CDR1 SQVTM and CDR2 ANQGSEA. The CDR3 sequence is 11 residues long.

This chain's CDR3 is CASSLTRILEGNTEAFF. The V and J genes are TRBV28 and TRBJ1-1. Germline V lookup: CDR1 MDHEN, CDR2 SYDVKM. The CDR3 is 17 residues long.

The chain recombines TRBV24-1 with TRBJ2-1. Germline-derived CDR1 and CDR2 are KGHDR and SFDVKD. There are 13 residues in the CDR3. The CDR3 region is CATSVAEYNEQFF.

The chain joins TRBV28 to TRBJ2-5; checking the TCRdb D call of TRBD2 is not possible without DNA. The CDR3 is 15 residues long. Germline V gene data show CDR1 as MDHEN and CDR2 as SYDVKM. This chain's CDR3 is CASSLSASGGMAQYF. Using reference TRBV28 and TRBJ2-5 for the parts outside the CDR3, the full variable domain is DVKVTQSSRYLVKRTGEKVFLECVQDMDHENMFWYRQDPGLGLRLIYFSYDVKMKEKGDIPEGYSVSREKKERFSLILESASTNQTSMYLCASSLSASGGMAQYFGPGTRLLVL.

This chain links TRBV12-3 or TRBV12-4 with TRBJ1-5. The CDR3 consists of 15 residues. CDR3 residues: CASSLQDDSNQPQHF.

The rearrangement joins TRBV5-6 to TRBJ2-5; the TCRdb D gene call, TRBD2, has no DNA to confirm it. The CDR3 loop spans 16 amino acids. Germline CDR1 SGHDT, CDR2 YYEEEE. The CDR3 is CASSWNLGLDQETQYF.

V usage is TRBV6-6 and J usage is TRBJ2-4; TCRdb returns TRBD2, unconfirmable since there is no DNA. The length of the CDR3 is 16 residues. Germline loops: CDR1 MNHNY, CDR2 SVGAGI (reference sequence). CDR3 sequence: CASSYLSLAAGNIQYF.

V usage is TRBV15 and J usage is TRBJ1-2; TCRdb lists TRBD1, though no DNA is available to test this call. The CDR3 has 14 amino acids. Germline lookup yields CDR1 LNHNV and CDR2 YYDKDF (reference sequence). CDR3 region: CATSRTETNYDYTF.

The chain couples TRBV9 to TRBJ1-1. This CDR3 is built from 13 residues. The V gene's germline CDR1 is SGDLS and CDR2 YYNGEE. CDR3 sequence reads: CASSVGVQAIAFF.

This chain joins TRBV21-1 and TRBJ2-1; absent DNA, TCRdb's TRBD1 call cannot be checked. TRBV21-1 is shown as a pseudogene. The CDR3 contains 13 residues. This CDR3 reads CAAKGGQHNEQFF.

The chain is built from TRBV7-9 and TRBJ1-2; TCRdb indicates TRBD1, and absent DNA this call remains unverified. The CDR3 has 17 amino acids. Germline CDR1 and CDR2: SEHNR and FQNEAQ (reference sequence). CDR3 protein: CASSLPGQGVENYGYTF.

Here the CDR3 reads CASSSQEGWAGAEAFF. The chain combines TRBV12-3 or TRBV12-4 with TRBJ1-1; the D call from TCRdb, TRBD1, cannot be confirmed without DNA. The CDR3 contains 16 residues.

V and J are TRBV7-3 and TRBJ2-1; lacking DNA, the TRBD2 call made by TCRdb goes unchecked. The V gene's germline CDR1 is SGHTA and CDR2 FQGTGA. The CDR3 totals 18 residues. Here the CDR3 reads CASSLISPAGGLYNEQFF.

J is TRBJ1-2 and V is TRBV20-1; without DNA, the TCRdb call of TRBD1 cannot be checked. The CDR3 loop spans 15 amino acids. CDR1 DFQATT and CDR2 SNEGSKA come from the germline V gene (reference sequence). CDR3 in amino acids: CSARELTGNWYGYTF.

The V gene is TRBV11-2, the J gene TRBJ2-3; TCRdb's D call of TRBD2 is untestable without DNA. The length of the CDR3 is 14 residues. Germline V CDR1 and CDR2: SGHAT, FQNNGV. CDR3 in amino acids: CASGLGREGDTQYF. Using reference TRBV11-2 and TRBJ2-3 for the parts outside the CDR3, the full variable domain is EAGVAQSPRYKIIEKRQSVAFWCNPISGHATLYWYQQILGQGPKLLIQFQNNGVVDDSQLPKDRFSAERLKGVDSTLKIQPAKLEDSAVYLCASGLGREGDTQYFGPGTRLTVL.

V gene TRBV21-1 combines with J gene TRBJ2-7; the D call of TRBD1 rests on TCRdb alone, since no DNA is present to check it. TRBV21-1 represents a pseudogene. There are 14 residues in the CDR3. CDR3 region: CASTLTDRYYEQYF.

The CDR3 sequence: CASSSRAPEQFF. V gene TRBV11-2 combines with J gene TRBJ2-1; TCRdb returns TRBD2, unconfirmable since there is no DNA. The CDR3 loop spans 12 amino acids. Germline CDR1 and CDR2: SGHAT and FQNNGV.

The chain links TRBV12-3 or TRBV12-4 to TRBJ1-5; TCRdb's D call, TRBD1, is unchecked because there is no DNA. CDR3 length: 14 residues. The CDR3 sequence is CASSLSQGSQPQHF.